This T cell receptor beta chain derives from a study of blood T cells in healthy people across ages. This clonotype came up a few times. Through a sample-barcoded 5' primer and a J-beta primer mix, a second PCR was run for roughly 6 to 12 cycles. Individual samples furnished no less than 2.5 million CDR3-containing paired-end reads apiece. Using its own MiXCR run on the 5' RACE reads, TCRdb lists one record per CDR3 protein. The sample lists just over 1 million distinct CDR3 sequences; around 43% were seen once. The CDR3 has 12 residues. Germline lookup yields CDR1 LGHNA and CDR2 YNFKEQ. Trimming left V 3 bases short and J 4 bases short, with 4 bases between.

The sequence came from a woman aged 55-70 years in good health. Sequenced: blood. V usage is TRBV4-2 and J usage is TRBJ1-3; D is ambiguous. The CDR3 region is CASSQGGNTIYF. CDR3 sequence (DNA): TGTGCCAGCAGCCAGGGGGGAAACACCATATATTTT.